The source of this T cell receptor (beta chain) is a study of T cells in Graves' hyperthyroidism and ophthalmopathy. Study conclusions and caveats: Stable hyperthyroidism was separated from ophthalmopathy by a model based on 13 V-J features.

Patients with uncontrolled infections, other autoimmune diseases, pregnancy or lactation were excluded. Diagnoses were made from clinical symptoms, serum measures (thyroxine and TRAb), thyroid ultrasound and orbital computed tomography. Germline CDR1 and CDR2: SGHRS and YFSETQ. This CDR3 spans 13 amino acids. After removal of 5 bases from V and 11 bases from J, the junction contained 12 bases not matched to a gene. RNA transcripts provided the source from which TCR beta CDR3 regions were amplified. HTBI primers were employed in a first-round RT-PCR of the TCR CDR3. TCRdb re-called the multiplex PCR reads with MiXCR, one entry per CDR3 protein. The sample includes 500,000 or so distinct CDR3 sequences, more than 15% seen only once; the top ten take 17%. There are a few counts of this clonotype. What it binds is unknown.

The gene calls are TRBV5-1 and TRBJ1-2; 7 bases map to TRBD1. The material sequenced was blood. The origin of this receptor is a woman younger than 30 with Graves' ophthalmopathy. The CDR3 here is CASSLSGTDKYTF. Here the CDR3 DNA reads TGCGCCAGCAGTTTGTCTGGGACAGATAAGTACACCTTC.